The 26 T cell receptor beta chains listed next were all sequenced from one sample in a study of Graves' ophthalmopathy and Graves' hyperthyroidism (dated by TCRdb to 2016 to 2018). TCRdb lists the instrument as Illumina HiSeq 2000. For repertoire sequencing, the TCR beta CDR3 regions were amplified from RNA transcripts. A first-round RT-PCR used HTBI primers with the Qiagen OneStep RT-PCR kit, followed by a second-round multiplex PCR, size selection and purification. TCRdb ran its own pipeline on the public reads, namely fastp trimming at Q25 and MiXCR clone calling, and kept in-frame beta chains. Each CDR3 protein appears once, grouped with its most common genes and DNA. Counted in this sample were about 550,000 distinct CDR3 sequences; 39% of them appeared once. The leading ten clones occupy about 4.2% of the sample. The sample comprised peripheral blood or thyroid tissue (not recorded which). The origin of the receptors is an adult man with Graves' hyperthyroidism.

J is TRBJ1-5 and V is TRBV6-1; D is possibly TRBD1 (5 bases). The CDR3 runs 15 residues. Germline V gives CDR1 MNHNS, CDR2 SASEGT. Trimming cost V 4 bases and J 2 bases, with 12 bases left between them. The CDR3 protein is CASSGDGGGNQPQHF. In DNA, the CDR3 is TGTGCCAGCAGTGGGGACGGTGGGGGCAATCAGCCCCAGCATTTT.

This clonotype was detected many times. The chain has TRBV10-3 and TRBJ2-7; 14 positions agree with TRBD2. CDR3 length equals 19 residues. With 9 bases clipped from V and 1 base from J, the junction kept 17 bases outside the gene matches. Germline V lookup: CDR1 ENHRY, CDR2 SYGVKD. The CDR3 is CAIRDGLAGGPTKSYEQYF. The DNA for the CDR3 is TGTGCCATAAGAGATGGACTAGCGGGAGGCCCCACCAAATCCTACGAGCAGTACTTC.

This clonotype was counted many times. Germline is not matched at one junction end, which may reflect a read error. The chain employs TRBV28 and TRBJ1-1; no clear D gene. The CDR3 has 12 amino acids. Germline loops: CDR1 MDHEN, CDR2 SYDVKM. The DNA of the CDR3 is TGCGCCAGCAGCTTGAGTGACACTGAAGCTTTCTTT. Translating it yields CASSLSDTEAFF.

In this sample, this clonotype turned up a few times. The chain has TRBV29-1 and TRBJ2-2; D may correspond to TRBD1 or TRBD2 (6 bases each). Deletions cut 4 bases from V and 6 bases from J, with 21 bases between. The CDR3 has 16 amino acids. CDR1 is SQVTM, CDR2 ANQGSEA, per germline. CDR3 loop: CSVGGTPGEDPGELFF. The CDR3 bases are TGCAGCGTTGGGGGGACTCCAGGGGAGGACCCCGGGGAGCTGTTTTTT.

The chain couples TRBV7-8 to TRBJ1-3; unclear D gene. V was pared by 1 base and J by 0 bases, with 10 bases between. Germline-derived CDR1 and CDR2 are SGHVS and FQNEAQ. The CDR3 is made up of 16 amino acids. Here the CDR3 DNA reads TGTGCCAGCAGCTTAGGGACGCCTTACTCTGGAAACACCATATATTTT. It yields the protein CASSLGTPYSGNTIYF.

Regarding this clonotype: A read error is likely, as this CDR3 ends without the conserved phenylalanine or tryptophan. The limits of the CDR3 on the DNA are not certain, so only TCRdb's listed CDR3 is given. The chain employs TRBV20-1 and TRBJ2-2; whether TRBD2, the table's D call, matches the DNA was not checked. CDR1 and CDR2 (germline): DFQATT, SNEGSKA (reference sequence). The CDR3 is 9 residues long, counting both termini. The CDR3 protein is CSGGGLAGG.

This clonotype was detected ten times or more. The CDR3 sequence is CSAVAGGVGETQYF. DNA for the CDR3: TGCAGTGCTGTAGCGGGAGGGGTGGGGGAGACCCAGTACTTC. The chain carries TRBV20-1 and TRBJ2-5; the match to TRBD2 covers 11 bases. Germline V gene data show CDR1 as DFQATT and CDR2 as SNEGSKA (reference sequence). J was trimmed by 5 bases and V by 5 bases; bases with no gene match: 7. There are 14 residues in the CDR3.

This clonotype was seen ten or more times. This chain joins TRBV7-9 and TRBJ1-6; D is ambiguous. The germline CDR1 and CDR2 sequences are SEHNR and FQNEAQ (reference sequence). CDR3 length equals 15 residues. The V and J ends lost 2 bases and 5 bases respectively, with 10 bases between them. CDR3 DNA: TGTGCCAGCAGCTTAACAACAGCTAATAATTCACCCCTCCACTTT. This encodes CASSLTTANNSPLHF.

This clonotype came up a few times. The chain couples TRBV27 to TRBJ1-1, with no clear D. Per the germline V gene, CDR1 is MNHEY and CDR2 is SMNVEV (reference sequence). The CDR3 has 14 amino acids. The ends were cut back, 5 bases at V and 0 bases at J, with 10 bases in the middle. DNA of the CDR3: TGTGCCAGCAGTCGTAGACACATGAACACTGAAGCTTTCTTT. It translates to CASSRRHMNTEAFF.

The chain links TRBV25-1 to TRBJ1-1; no firm D call. CDR3 size: 14 residues. Looked up from germline, CDR1 is MGHDK and CDR2 is SYGVNS. Trimming stripped 4 bases from V and 0 bases from J, with 9 bases between. The CDR3 region is CASSVAVMNTEAFF. The CDR3 DNA sequence: TGTGCCAGCAGTGTGGCAGTCATGAACACTGAAGCTTTCTTT.

This clonotype has at least ten counts. V gene TRBV9 combines with J gene TRBJ1-2, with TRBD1 identical over 8 bases. The CDR3 spans 14 residues. V lost 0 bases, J lost 6 bases, and 4 bases stayed unmatched. CDR1 is SGDLS, CDR2 YYNGEE, per germline. The CDR3 sequence is CASSVVPGGDGYTF. Here the CDR3 DNA reads TGTGCCAGCAGCGTAGTGCCAGGGGGCGATGGCTACACCTTC.

The chain couples TRBV2 to TRBJ2-7; D is ambiguous. The J call is uncertain, as TRBJ2-4 better fits the DNA end. This CDR3 has 10 residues. Germline V gives CDR1 SNHLY, CDR2 FYNNEI. CDR3 DNA: TGTGCCAGCGGAATAAACATTCAGTACTTC. This translates into CASGINIQYF.

Many counts were recorded for this clonotype. J is TRBJ1-6 and V is TRBV7-4; 7 nucleotides line up with TRBD1. The V gene's germline CDR1 is SGHVT and CDR2 SQSDAQ. The CDR3 extends over 17 amino acids. The J segment lost 6 bases and the V segment lost 5 bases, leaving 13 bases of the junction unmatched. CDR3 in amino acids: CASSLHRDRKINSPLHF. The CDR3 coding sequence is TGTGCCAGCAGCCTCCACCGGGACAGAAAGATTAATTCACCCCTCCACTTT.

This clonotype was found many times. CDR3 DNA sequence: TGTGCTAGTGGTTCCACCTACGAGCAGTACTTC. Protein sequence: CASGSTYEQYF. J is TRBJ2-7 and V is TRBV12-5; D gene ambiguous. Trimming removed 4 bases from V and 2 bases from J, with 3 bases in between. Germline lookup yields CDR1 LGHNT and CDR2 FRNRAP. This CDR3 comprises 11 residues.

The rearrangement links TRBV7-9 to TRBJ1-2, with a tentative D call TRBD1 (5 bases). The CDR3 is made up of 15 amino acids. Germline V gene sequence: CDR1 SEHNR, CDR2 FQNEAQ (reference sequence). V was trimmed by 5 bases and J by 3 bases, leaving 16 bases between them. The CDR3 nucleotides read TGTGCCAGCAGCCCCAGTGGGATGGGGGACTATGGCTACACCTTC. It yields the protein CASSPSGMGDYGYTF. The full variable domain, rest sourced from reference TRBV7-9 and TRBJ1-2, is DTGVSQNPRHKITKRGQNVTFRCDPISEHNRLYWYRQTLGQGPEFLTYFQNEAQLEKSRLLSDRFSAERPKGSFSTLEIQRTEQGDSAMYLCASSPSGMGDYGYTFGSGTRLTVV.

In this sample, this clonotype turned up a few times. CDR3 in amino acids: CASSLAHTGTMNTEAFF. The CDR3 coding sequence is TGTGCCAGCAGCTTAGCGCACACAGGAACCATGAACACTGAAGCTTTCTTT. The chain carries TRBV7-8 and TRBJ1-1, with D possibly being TRBD1 (5 bases). CDR3 size: 17 residues. Germline lookup yields CDR1 SGHVS and CDR2 FQNEAQ. V gave up 0 bases and J gave up 0 bases, with 14 bases separating them.

This clonotype appeared many times. The chain uses TRBV2 and TRBJ1-5; D perhaps matches TRBD1 (6 bases). Germline lookup yields CDR1 SNHLY and CDR2 FYNNEI. The CDR3 has 15 residues. V shed 0 bases and J shed 3 bases, with 9 bases lying between them. For the CDR3, the DNA is TGTGCCAGCAGTGAAGCAAGGGGGACCAATCAGCCCCAGCATTTT. This translates into CASSEARGTNQPQHF.

The chain joins TRBV7-2 to TRBJ1-5, with no clear D. V lost 6 bases and J 2 bases, leaving 23 bases between the germline ends. This CDR3 spans 18 amino acids. Germline assignment: CDR1 SGHTA and CDR2 FQGNSA. CDR3 residues: CASSPRDQRVGGNQPQHF. CDR3 nucleotide sequence: TGTGCCAGCAGTCCCCGTGACCAACGGGTTGGGGGCAATCAGCCCCAGCATTTT.

This clonotype has at least ten counts. The chain couples TRBV5-1 to TRBJ2-7; 11 positions match TRBD2. The CDR3 totals 14 residues. Germline V gives CDR1 SGHRS, CDR2 YFSETQ. With V trimmed by 1 base and J by 7 bases, 4 bases remained unmatched. The CDR3 DNA is TGCGCCAGCAGCTTGCCGCGGACTAGCGGGGAGCAGTACTTC. Translating it yields CASSLPRTSGEQYF.

With respect to this clonotype: A much larger clone differs by one base, so this may be a read error. The chain uses TRBV12-3 or TRBV12-4 and TRBJ2-5; D is possibly TRBD1 or TRBD2 (5 bases each). The V end was cut by 6 bases, the J end by 1 base, with 15 bases between. The CDR3 sequence is 15 residues long. CDR3 region: CASSLGETGQETQYF. CDR3 sequence (DNA): TGTGCCAGCAGCCTAGGGGAGACTGGCCAAGAGACCCAGTACTTC.

The genes are TRBV7-3 and TRBJ2-7; 7 nucleotides match TRBD1. The J call could be wrong; TRBJ2-1 is a better fit for the DNA end. This CDR3 spans 12 amino acids. Germline loops: CDR1 SGHTA, CDR2 FQGTGA. The CDR3 reads CASSPTGDEQFF. The CDR3 DNA is TGTGCCAGCAGCCCCACAGGGGATGAGCAGTTCTTC.

This clonotype appeared a few times. The gene calls are TRBV9 and TRBJ2-7, with D possibly being TRBD2 (7 bases). Germline V gene lookup returns CDR1 SGDLS and CDR2 YYNGEE. This CDR3 is built from 17 residues. The ends were cut back, 0 bases at V and 0 bases at J, with 16 bases in the middle. The CDR3 here is CASSVDPIGGDSYEQYF. The CDR3 DNA sequence: TGTGCCAGCAGCGTAGATCCGATAGGGGGGGACTCCTACGAGCAGTACTTC.

This clonotype has more than one count but fewer than ten. The V gene is TRBV28, the J gene TRBJ2-7, with TRBD1 matching over 8 bases. This CDR3 spans 14 amino acids. The V and J ends lost 5 bases and 3 bases, in that order; junction bases with no gene match: 6. CDR1 and CDR2 from the germline V gene are MDHEN and SYDVKM. The CDR3 protein is CASSRADRDYEQYF. In DNA form, the CDR3 reads TGTGCCAGCAGTCGCGCGGACAGGGACTACGAGCAGTACTTC. Combining the CDR3 with reference TRBV28 and TRBJ2-7 gives the whole variable domain DVKVTQSSRYLVKRTGEKVFLECVQDMDHENMFWYRQDPGLGLRLIYFSYDVKMKEKGDIPEGYSVSREKKERFSLILESASTNQTSMYLCASSRADRDYEQYFGPGTRLTVT.

This clonotype has ten or more counts. The chain couples TRBV7-8 to TRBJ2-2, with 8 bases that match TRBD2. CDR1 and CDR2 from the germline V gene are SGHVS and FQNEAQ. Losses at the gene ends were 5 bases for V and 1 base for J; bases not matched to a gene: 6. The CDR3 is 16 amino acids. CDR3 in DNA: TGTGCCAGCAGCATCTGGACTAGCCGGAACACCGGGGAGCTGTTTTTT. Translated, it gives CASSIWTSRNTGELFF.

A few counts support this clonotype. The V and J genes are TRBV28 and TRBJ1-2; 7 bases map to TRBD1. With V trimmed by 7 bases and J by 6 bases, 8 bases remained unmatched. The CDR3 length is 13 residues. In germline, CDR1 is MDHEN, CDR2 SYDVKM. CDR3 residues: CASTTTGSNGYTF. The CDR3 DNA follows: TGTGCCAGCACCACGACAGGGAGTAATGGCTACACCTTC.

This clonotype has ten or more counts. V gene TRBV25-1 combines with J gene TRBJ1-4; D gene uncertain. CDR1 is MGHDK and CDR2 is SYGVNS in the germline V gene. Trimming cost V 3 bases and J 6 bases, with 17 bases left between them. The CDR3 is 16 amino acids. In DNA, the CDR3 is TGTGCCAGCAGTGAGGAAACACCCGAGGGATATGAAAAACTGTTTTTT. Its protein is CASSEETPEGYEKLFF.